This TCR beta chain is from a study of cytotoxic CD8 clonotypes in ibrutinib-treated CLL. Overall study findings and caveats: Investigators sampled sustained-remission and progressing patients at differing times. At the start, clonality exceeded age-matched healthy donors and followed circulating CD8+ T-cell counts.

This clone has just a few counts. Its matching antigen is unknown. Sequenced by immunoSEQ multiplex PCR; TCRdb stores in-frame clones only, minus some. The data contain 140,000 or so clones, around three quarters of them singletons. CDR1 is SGDLS and CDR2 is YYNGEE in the germline V gene. With 5 bases removed from V and 2 bases from J, the gap between germline ends came to 10 bases. CDR3 length equals 14 residues. The material was PBMCs, obtained after 12 months of ibrutinib treatment. The receptor was isolated from a human donor with chronic lymphocytic leukemia. The genes are TRBV9 and TRBJ2-2; tentatively, D is TRBD1 (6 bases). DNA of the CDR3: TGTGCCAGCAGAGGGACAAGCAACACCGGGGAGCTGTTTTTT. Translated, it gives CASRGTSNTGELFF. Full variable domain (remainder filled in from reference TRBV9 and TRBJ2-2): DSGVTQTPKHLITATGQRVTLRCSPRSGDLSVYWYQQSLDQGLQFLIQYYNGEERAKGNILERFSAQQFPDLHSELNLSSLELGDSALYFCASRGTSNTGELFFGEGSRLTVL.